Listed here are 22 T cell receptor beta chains from one sample, sequenced in a study of shared clonotypes between healthy human individuals. TCRdb's copy holds only in-frame clones and misses some; the assay was immunoSEQ multiplex PCR. The sample has about half a million clones, 70% to 80% seen once. Sequencing used PBMCs. The receptors here all came from a woman aged 35 to 49 in good health. Some clones in this sample may be carry-over from other donors' samples.

The chain combines TRBV15 with TRBJ2-5; 7 positions agree with TRBD2. After removal of 1 base from V and 2 bases from J, the junction contained 4 bases not matched to a gene. CDR1 and CDR2 (germline): LNHNV, YYDKDF (reference sequence). This CDR3 contains 15 residues. CDR3 sequence: CATSRGMGGQETQYF. The CDR3 coding sequence is TGTGCCACCAGCAGAGGGATGGGGGGGCAAGAGACCCAGTACTTC.

The rearrangement uses TRBV28 and TRBJ1-5; TRBD1 is a possible D gene (5 bases). The germline gives CDR1 MDHEN, CDR2 SYDVKM. V lost 7 bases and J lost 3, with 16 bases in between. The CDR3 has 15 residues. The CDR3 DNA sequence: TGTGCCAGCACCCCAGTCGGGGGATTCAATCAGCCCCAGCATTTT. It is translated as CASTPVGGFNQPQHF.

V gene TRBV4-2 combines with J gene TRBJ2-2, with 9 bases that match TRBD2. The V gene end was trimmed by 3 bases and the J gene end by 8 bases; junction bases not matched to a gene: 10. The CDR3 extends over 16 amino acids. Per germline, CDR1 LGHNA and CDR2 YNFKEQ. The CDR3 loop reads CASSHPEREDGGELFF. The DNA of the CDR3 is TGTGCCAGCAGCCACCCTGAGCGGGAGGATGGGGGGGAGCTGTTTTTT.

The V gene is TRBV7-6, the J gene TRBJ2-2, with 14 bases fitting TRBD2. The CDR3 has 18 residues. V trimming: 3 bases; J trimming: 8 bases; junction bases outside the gene matches: 11. The germline gives CDR1 SGHVS, CDR2 FNYEAQ. This chain's CDR3 is CASSLGWGLAGELGELFF. As DNA, the CDR3 is TGTGCCAGCAGCTTGGGCTGGGGACTAGCGGGAGAGCTGGGGGAGCTGTTTTTT.

This sequence joins TRBV5-1 and TRBJ2-5, with 8 bases aligning to TRBD1. The CDR3 is 14 amino acids. J gave up 1 base and V 3 bases, and 2 bases lay outside the gene matches. Germline CDR1 SGHRS, CDR2 YFSETQ. CDR3 sequence: CASSWTGTQETQYF. CDR3 DNA: TGCGCCAGCAGCTGGACAGGGACCCAAGAGACCCAGTACTTC.

A remark on this clone: This could be a read error, since a much larger clone is one nucleotide away. This chain joins TRBV4-2 and TRBJ1-4; D gene unclear. CDR1 is LGHNA, CDR2 YNFKEQ, per germline. This CDR3 has 16 residues. V was trimmed by 4 bases and J by 5 bases, leaving 17 bases between them. CDR3 sequence (DNA): TGTGCCAGCAGCCGAGAGCAGTCTCTATTAAATGAAAAACTGTTTTTT. Its translation: CASSREQSLLNEKLFF.

This chain uses TRBV28 with TRBJ2-1; tentatively, D is TRBD1 (6 bases). The ends were cut back, 5 bases at V and 4 bases at J, with 9 bases in the middle. Germline values: CDR1 MDHEN, CDR2 SYDVKM. The CDR3 totals 13 residues. The CDR3 region has the DNA TGTGCCAGCAGTCTGGGGGCATACAATGAGCAGTTCTTC. Its protein is CASSLGAYNEQFF.

In its sample, this clone was seen a few times. The gene calls are TRBV4-1 and TRBJ1-5; TRBD1 matches at 8 bases. The CDR3 contains 13 residues. With 8 bases clipped from V and 7 bases from J, the junction kept 7 bases outside the gene matches. In germline, CDR1 is MGHRA, CDR2 YSYEKL. The CDR3 loop is CASGGQGGQPQHF. CDR3 DNA sequence: TGCGCCAGCGGAGGACAGGGAGGACAGCCCCAGCATTTT.

This clone was counted between two and nine times. The genes are TRBV18 and TRBJ1-6; TRBD1 might be the D (5 bases). V shed 4 bases and J shed 7 bases, with 14 bases lying between them. CDR1 is KGHSH and CDR2 is LQKENI in the germline V gene. CDR3 length: 15 amino acids. In DNA form, the CDR3 reads TGTGCCAGCTCACAAGGGGCGCTGGGCAATTCACCCCTCCACTTT. Its protein product is CASSQGALGNSPLHF.

This clone has just a few counts. The genes are TRBV7-2 and TRBJ2-3; 11 nucleotides match TRBD1. CDR1 is SGHTA and CDR2 is FQGNSA in the germline V gene. The CDR3 is made up of 16 amino acids. V trimming: 5 bases; J trimming: 7 bases; junction bases outside the gene matches: 11. The CDR3 DNA sequence: TGTGCCAGCAGCACCGCCGGGACAGGGGGTCCGTATACGCAGTATTTT. Protein: CASSTAGTGGPYTQYF.

To note about this clone: A junction end diverges from the germline sequence, so it may reflect a read error. This chain uses TRBV5-1 with TRBJ2-5; 12 bases map to TRBD2. From germline, CDR1 is SGHRS and CDR2 YFSETQ. The CDR3 covers 16 residues. CDR3 sequence reads: CASRLGASGGEETQYF. CDR3 in DNA: TGCGCCAGCAGATTGGGCGCTAGCGGGGGGGAAGAGACCCAGTACTTC.

The genes are TRBV7-9 and TRBJ2-7; 9 bases fit TRBD1. V dropped 5 bases and J dropped 3; count of bases not matched to a gene: 11. Germline loops: CDR1 SEHNR, CDR2 FQNEAQ (reference sequence). The CDR3 is made up of 16 amino acids. The CDR3 nucleotides read TGTGCCAGCAGCCCACGAACTCGGGACAGGGACTACGAGCAGTACTTC. Amino acids: CASSPRTRDRDYEQYF.

This clone was recorded a few times. The V and J genes are TRBV9 and TRBJ1-3; 9 bases fit TRBD1. The CDR3 contains 16 residues. The V segment lost 4 bases and the J segment 0 bases; nucleotides outside the gene matches: 5. Germline V lookup: CDR1 SGDLS, CDR2 YYNGEE. CDR3 protein: CASSPGTGHSGNTIYF. DNA of the CDR3: TGTGCCAGCAGCCCCGGGACAGGGCACTCTGGAAACACCATATATTTT. Based on the CDR3 plus reference TRBV9 and TRBJ1-3, the full variable domain is DSGVTQTPKHLITATGQRVTLRCSPRSGDLSVYWYQQSLDQGLQFLIQYYNGEERAKGNILERFSAQQFPDLHSELNLSSLELGDSALYFCASSPGTGHSGNTIYFGEGSWLTVV.

This clone was detected only once. The chain joins TRBV19 to TRBJ2-3, with TRBD2 matching over 7 bases. This CDR3 region has 15 residues. Looked up from germline, CDR1 is LNHDA and CDR2 is SQIVND (reference sequence). The ends lost 7 bases at V and 5 bases at J; junction bases unmatched: 12. The CDR3 reads CASTQGDYYKDTQYF. The CDR3 DNA reads TGTGCCAGTACCCAAGGGGACTACTACAAAGATACGCAGTATTTT.

The chain carries TRBV29-1 and TRBJ1-1; weak D call: TRBD1 (5 bases). V was shortened by 3 bases and J by 3 bases, with 11 bases between the two germline ends. The germline V gene has CDR1 SQVTM and CDR2 ANQGSEA. The CDR3 contains 13 residues. The CDR3 protein is CSVDWGKYTEAFF. The DNA for the CDR3 is TGCAGCGTTGATTGGGGGAAGTACACTGAAGCTTTCTTT.

The rearrangement uses TRBV15 and TRBJ1-4; D gene ambiguous. Germline lookup yields CDR1 LNHNV and CDR2 YYDKDF (reference sequence). Trimming cost V 1 base and J 0 bases, with 9 bases left between them. This CDR3 is built from 16 residues. The CDR3 DNA sequence: TGTGCCACCAGCAGAGGTGAAACTGCAACTAATGAAAAACTGTTTTTT. This gives the protein CATSRGETATNEKLFF.

J is TRBJ1-2 and V is TRBV6-5, with D perhaps matching TRBD1 (6 bases). Germline V gives CDR1 MNHEY, CDR2 SVGAGI. Trimming took off 7 bases at V and 2 bases at J, with 11 bases between the two ends. CDR3 length equals 13 residues. The CDR3 DNA follows: TGTGCCAGCACCTCGACAGGAAACTATGGCTACACCTTC. Translated, it gives CASTSTGNYGYTF.

V is TRBV7-2 and J is TRBJ2-7, with D maybe TRBD1 (6 bases). This CDR3 is 14 amino acids long. Per germline, CDR1 SGHTA and CDR2 FQGNSA. Deletions cut 5 bases from V and 6 bases from J, with 17 bases between. CDR3 amino acids: CASSIQNRVAEQYF. CDR3 DNA sequence: TGTGCCAGCAGCATCCAGAACAGGGTAGCCGAGCAGTACTTC.

This chain links TRBV10-3 with TRBJ1-1; D perhaps matches TRBD1 (5 bases). The germline gives CDR1 ENHRY, CDR2 SYGVKD. This CDR3 comprises 15 residues. Between the trimmed V and J ends, which lost 5 bases and 0 bases, there was a span of 13 bases. CDR3 sequence: CAISPGDLMNTEAFF. CDR3 DNA sequence: TGTGCCATCAGTCCGGGGGACTTAATGAACACTGAAGCTTTCTTT.

This sequence joins TRBV11-1 and TRBJ2-5; no firm D call. CDR3 length: 12 amino acids. CDR1 and CDR2 (germline): SGHAT, FQDESV (reference sequence). Trimming took 8 bases from V and 5 from J, leaving 12 bases between them. The CDR3 coding sequence is TGTGCCAGCTCGACTTTTGAGGAGACCCAGTACTTC. It codes for CASSTFEETQYF.

This CDR3 reads CAWSVGLFGDTGELFF. The CDR3 nucleotides read TGTGCCTGGAGTGTGGGACTATTCGGCGACACCGGGGAGCTGTTTTTT. V gene TRBV30 combines with J gene TRBJ2-2; TRBD2 aligns across 7 bases. The J segment lost 3 bases and the V segment lost 0 bases, leaving 7 bases of the junction unmatched. Looked up from germline, CDR1 is GTSNPN and CDR2 is SVGIG (reference sequence). There are 16 residues in the CDR3.

The chain joins TRBV5-1 to TRBJ2-1, with D tentatively TRBD2 (5 bases). The CDR3 contains 16 residues. With 0 bases removed from V and 0 bases from J, the gap between germline ends came to 10 bases. Germline V CDR1 and CDR2: SGHRS, YFSETQ. CDR3 residues: CASSLGRASSYNEQFF. In DNA form, the CDR3 reads TGCGCCAGCAGCTTGGGGCGGGCCAGCTCCTACAATGAGCAGTTCTTC.